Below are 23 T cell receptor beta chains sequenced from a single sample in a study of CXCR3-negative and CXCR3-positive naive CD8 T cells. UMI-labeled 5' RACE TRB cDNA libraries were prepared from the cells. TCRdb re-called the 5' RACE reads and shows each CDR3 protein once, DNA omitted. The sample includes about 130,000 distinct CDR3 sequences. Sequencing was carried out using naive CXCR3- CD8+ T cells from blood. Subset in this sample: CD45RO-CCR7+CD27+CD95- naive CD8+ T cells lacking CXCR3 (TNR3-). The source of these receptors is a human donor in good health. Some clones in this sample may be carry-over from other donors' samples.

CDR3 residues: CASSLGAAASYEQYF. The rearrangement joins TRBV5-1 to TRBJ2-7. The germline V gene encodes CDR1 SGHRS and CDR2 YFSETQ. CDR3 length: 15 amino acids.

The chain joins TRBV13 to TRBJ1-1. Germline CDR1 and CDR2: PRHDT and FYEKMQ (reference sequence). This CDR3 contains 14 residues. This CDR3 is CASSIRRPNTEAFF.

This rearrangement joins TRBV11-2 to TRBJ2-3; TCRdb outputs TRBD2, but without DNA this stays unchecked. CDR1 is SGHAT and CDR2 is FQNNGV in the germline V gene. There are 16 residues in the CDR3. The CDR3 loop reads CASSQGASGGAGTQYF.

CDR3 amino acids: CASSLSDSDGEQFF. The chain combines TRBV7-2 with TRBJ2-1. Germline V CDR1 and CDR2: SGHTA, FQGNSA. The CDR3 covers 14 residues.

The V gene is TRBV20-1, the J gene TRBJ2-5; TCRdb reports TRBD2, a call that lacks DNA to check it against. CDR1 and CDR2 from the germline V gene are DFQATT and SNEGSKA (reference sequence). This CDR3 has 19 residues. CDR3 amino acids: CSARDAGLAGGIGQETQYF.

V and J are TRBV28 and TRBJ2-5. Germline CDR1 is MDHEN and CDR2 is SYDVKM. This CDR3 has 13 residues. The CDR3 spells CASSLLDWATQYF.

CDR3 loop: CASTTEPGEGYGYTF. This chain uses TRBV5-1 with TRBJ1-2; TCRdb indicates TRBD1, and absent DNA this call remains unverified. Germline lookup yields CDR1 SGHRS and CDR2 YFSETQ. This CDR3 contains 15 residues.

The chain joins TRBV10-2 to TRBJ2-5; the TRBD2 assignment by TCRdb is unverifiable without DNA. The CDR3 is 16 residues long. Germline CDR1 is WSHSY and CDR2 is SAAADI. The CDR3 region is CASSPMGLAVEETQYF.

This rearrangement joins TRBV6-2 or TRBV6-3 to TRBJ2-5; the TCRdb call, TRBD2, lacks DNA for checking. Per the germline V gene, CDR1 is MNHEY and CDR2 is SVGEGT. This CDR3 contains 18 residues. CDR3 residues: CASSTPVPLKGYGETQYF.

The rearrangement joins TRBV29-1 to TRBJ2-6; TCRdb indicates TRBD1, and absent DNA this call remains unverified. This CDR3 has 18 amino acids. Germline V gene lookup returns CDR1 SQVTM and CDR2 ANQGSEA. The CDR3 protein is CSVEDRRDRLSGANVLTF. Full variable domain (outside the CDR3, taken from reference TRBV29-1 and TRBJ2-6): SAVISQKPSRDICQRGTSLTIQCQVDSQVTMMFWYRQQPGQSLTLIATANQGSEATYESGFVIDKFPISRPNLTFSTLTVSNMSPEDSSIYLCSVEDRRDRLSGANVLTFGAGSRLTVL.

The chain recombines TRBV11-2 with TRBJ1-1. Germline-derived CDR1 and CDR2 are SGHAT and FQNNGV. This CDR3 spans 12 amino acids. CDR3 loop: CASSRGETEAFF. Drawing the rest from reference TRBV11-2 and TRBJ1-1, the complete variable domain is EAGVAQSPRYKIIEKRQSVAFWCNPISGHATLYWYQQILGQGPKLLIQFQNNGVVDDSQLPKDRFSAERLKGVDSTLKIQPAKLEDSAVYLCASSRGETEAFFGQGTRLTVV.

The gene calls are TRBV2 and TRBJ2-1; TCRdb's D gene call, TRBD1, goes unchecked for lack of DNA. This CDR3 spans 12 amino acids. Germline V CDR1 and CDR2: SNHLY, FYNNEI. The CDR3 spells CARLVSGQGPFF.

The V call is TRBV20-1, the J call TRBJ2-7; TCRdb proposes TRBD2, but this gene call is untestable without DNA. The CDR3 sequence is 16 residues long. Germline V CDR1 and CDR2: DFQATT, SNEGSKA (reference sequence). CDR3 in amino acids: CSARDATSGSVHEQYF.

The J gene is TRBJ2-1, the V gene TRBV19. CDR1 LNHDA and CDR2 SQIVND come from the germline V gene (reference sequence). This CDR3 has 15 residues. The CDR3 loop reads CASSILGGPYNEQFF.

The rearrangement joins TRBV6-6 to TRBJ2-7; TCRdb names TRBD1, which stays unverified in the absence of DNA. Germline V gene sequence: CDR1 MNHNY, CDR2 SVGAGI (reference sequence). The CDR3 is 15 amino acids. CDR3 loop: CASSYSDSDAYEQYF.

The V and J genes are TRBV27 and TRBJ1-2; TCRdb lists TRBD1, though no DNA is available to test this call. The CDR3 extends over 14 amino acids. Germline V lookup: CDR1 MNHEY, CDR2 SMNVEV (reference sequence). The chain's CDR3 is CASSLAPGVYGYTF.

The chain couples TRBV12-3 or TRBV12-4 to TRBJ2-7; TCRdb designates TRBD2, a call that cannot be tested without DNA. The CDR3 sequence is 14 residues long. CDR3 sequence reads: CASSLGATSYEQYF.

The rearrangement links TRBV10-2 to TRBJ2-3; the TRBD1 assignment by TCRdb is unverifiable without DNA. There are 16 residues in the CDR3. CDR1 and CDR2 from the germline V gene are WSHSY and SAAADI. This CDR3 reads CASSPGPRRGTDTQYF.

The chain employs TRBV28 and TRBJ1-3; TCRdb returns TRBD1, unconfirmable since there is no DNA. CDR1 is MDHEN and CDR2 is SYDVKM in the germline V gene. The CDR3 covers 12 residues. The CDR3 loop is CATPGSGNTIYF. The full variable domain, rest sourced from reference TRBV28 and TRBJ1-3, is DVKVTQSSRYLVKRTGEKVFLECVQDMDHENMFWYRQDPGLGLRLIYFSYDVKMKEKGDIPEGYSVSREKKERFSLILESASTNQTSMYLCATPGSGNTIYFGEGSWLTVV.

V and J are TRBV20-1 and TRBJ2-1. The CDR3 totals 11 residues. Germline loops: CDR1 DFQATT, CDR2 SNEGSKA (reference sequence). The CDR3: CSARGLSEQFF.

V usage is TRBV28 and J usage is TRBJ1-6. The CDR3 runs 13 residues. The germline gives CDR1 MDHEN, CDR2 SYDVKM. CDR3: CASSLTSNSPLHF.

CDR3 loop: CASSYTGGGSVYEQYF. This chain connects TRBV6-5 to TRBJ2-7; TCRdb gives TRBD2 as the D gene, but with no DNA this cannot be confirmed. CDR1 is MNHEY and CDR2 is SVGAGI in the germline V gene. The CDR3 is made up of 16 amino acids.

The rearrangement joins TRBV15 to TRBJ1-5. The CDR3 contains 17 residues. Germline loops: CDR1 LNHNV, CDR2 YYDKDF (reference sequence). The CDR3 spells CATSRPLGEGPGQPQHF.